Below are 25 T cell receptor beta chains sequenced from a single sample in a study of blood T cells in healthy people across ages. A second PCR, run for about 7 to 11 cycles, used a sample-barcoded 5' primer plus a J-beta primer mix. MiXCR, applied by TCRdb to the 5' RACE reads, yields one record per CDR3 protein. The profile covers some 1.5 million distinct CDR3 sequences, with 28% appearing a single time and 6.5% to 8.5% taken by the ten largest. Sequenced material: blood. All receptors come from a young woman in good health.

The chain uses TRBV12-3 or TRBV12-4 and TRBJ2-7; D is possibly TRBD1 or TRBD2 (5 bases each). The CDR3 spans 23 residues. V gave up 5 bases and J gave up 4 bases, with 42 bases separating them. The CDR3, as DNA: TGTGCCAGCAGTCCCACCGCCTCTGGGGTCATCCCCAGAGAACGGGGCCATCGATACGAGCAGTACTTC. Protein sequence: CASSPTASGVIPRERGHRYEQYF.

This clonotype came up a few times. The CDR3 sequence is CSVEDLAADTQYF. CDR3 coding DNA: TGCAGCGTTGAAGATCTGGCGGCCGATACGCAGTATTTT. The chain links TRBV29-1 to TRBJ2-3; D unresolved. V was shortened by 0 bases and J by 6 bases, with 10 bases between the two germline ends. This CDR3 spans 13 amino acids. Germline lookup yields CDR1 SQVTM and CDR2 ANQGSEA.

This clonotype was observed at least ten times. This chain connects TRBV24-1 to TRBJ2-7; no clear D. CDR1 and CDR2 (germline): KGHDR, SFDVKD. The CDR3 is 14 residues long. Between the trimmed V and J ends, which lost 5 bases and 0 bases, there was a span of 10 bases. The CDR3 coding sequence is TGTGCCACCAGTGGACACGGCCTCTCCTACGAGCAGTACTTC. As protein: CATSGHGLSYEQYF.

A note on this clonotype: It may be a read error: a sequence one base away is much more abundant. V and J are TRBV29-1 and TRBJ2-1; D remains ambiguous. The CDR3 runs to 11 residues. Germline V lookup: CDR1 SQVTM, CDR2 ANQGSEA. The V gene lost 8 bases and the J gene lost 13 bases, with 18 bases spanning the gap. The CDR3 DNA sequence: TGCAGCTCCAGTCAAGGAGACATTCAGTTCTTC. It translates to CSSSQGDIQFF.

A few counts support this clonotype. The chain is built from TRBV6-6 and TRBJ2-3; D is possibly TRBD1 or TRBD2 (6 bases each). Germline V lookup: CDR1 MNHNY, CDR2 SVGAGI (reference sequence). The CDR3 has 16 amino acids. The V end was cut by 3 bases, the J end by 8 bases, with 21 bases between. The CDR3 region has the DNA TGTGCCAGCAGTTATCCCGCTAGCGACAGAGGGGGTACGCAGTATTTT. Its protein product is CASSYPASDRGGTQYF.

Points on this clonotype: A read error is possible here, since a much larger clone lies one base away. V gene TRBV29-1 combines with J gene TRBJ2-1; no firm D call. With the DNA end fitting TRBJ2-7 better, the J assignment may be wrong. This CDR3 region has 15 residues. The V gene's germline CDR1 is SQVTM and CDR2 ANQGSEA. CDR3 nucleotides: TGCAGCGTTCGAGAGAATTCCCGCTCCTACAATGAGCAGTACTTC. Translation gives CSVRENSRSYNEQYF.

This clonotype has a handful of counts. The rearrangement uses TRBV20-1 and TRBJ1-2, with 7 bases lining up with TRBD1. Germline V gene lookup returns CDR1 DFQATT and CDR2 SNEGSKA (reference sequence). The CDR3 is made up of 14 amino acids. Trimming removed 4 bases from V and 7 bases from J; junction bases left unmatched: 12. The CDR3 sequence is CSATTGQTGLGYTF. Written as DNA, the CDR3 is TGCAGTGCTACCACGGGACAGACGGGTCTTGGCTACACCTTC.

The chain has TRBV7-9 and TRBJ1-4, with TRBD1 matching 7 bases. V shed 5 bases and J 5 bases; nucleotides not matched to a gene: 5. Germline V gene lookup returns CDR1 SEHNR and CDR2 FQNEAQ (reference sequence). CDR3 length: 14 amino acids. CDR3: CASSPQTGNEKLFF. The CDR3 region has the DNA TGTGCCAGCAGCCCTCAGACAGGGAATGAAAAACTGTTTTTT.

This clonotype was detected a few times. This chain connects TRBV7-6 to TRBJ2-7, with D perhaps assigned TRBD1 or TRBD2 (5 bases each). This CDR3 has 16 residues. V was trimmed by 6 bases and J by 0 bases, leaving 18 bases between them. Per germline, CDR1 SGHVS and CDR2 FNYEAQ. In nucleotides, the CDR3 is TGTGCCAGCAGTGATCCGGGACGGACTTCCTCCTACGAGCAGTACTTC. Translation: CASSDPGRTSSYEQYF.

The chain joins TRBV7-3 to TRBJ2-2; D remains unclear. The V end was cut by 4 bases, the J end by 2 bases, with 8 bases between. Germline lookup yields CDR1 SGHTA and CDR2 FQGTGA. The CDR3 runs 14 residues. The CDR3 spells CASSSTLNTGELFF. CDR3 in DNA: TGTGCCAGCAGCTCAACCCTTAACACCGGGGAGCTGTTTTTT.

The chain has TRBV4-1 and TRBJ2-5; D is unresolved. The DNA matches TRBJ2-7 better at its end, which makes the J call doubtful. The CDR3 loop spans 13 amino acids. From germline, CDR1 is MGHRA and CDR2 YSYEKL. CDR3 in amino acids: CASSQVKAVEQYF. The CDR3 DNA sequence: TGCGCCAGCAGCCAAGTCAAGGCGGTCGAGCAGTACTTC.

With respect to this clonotype: A much larger clonotype is one base distant, so this may be a read error. V usage is TRBV29-1 and J usage is TRBJ2-1; 11 positions match TRBD2. Germline CDR1 reads SQVTM; CDR2 reads ANQGSEA. This CDR3 is built from 17 residues. The V and J ends lost 3 bases and 7 bases, in that order; junction bases with no gene match: 14. The CDR3 bases are TGCAGCGTTGAGTTGGCACTGCCTAGCGGGAGGCAAAATGAGCAGTTCTTC. Its protein product is CSVELALPSGRQNEQFF.

This clonotype was seen a handful of times. V usage is TRBV20-1 and J usage is TRBJ2-3, with TRBD1 matching 8 bases. The length of the CDR3 is 14 residues. With V trimmed by 6 bases and J by 4 bases, 9 bases remained unmatched. Germline CDR1 DFQATT, CDR2 SNEGSKA (reference sequence). CDR3 nucleotides: TGCAGTGCCACGGCACAGGGGGTGCCAGATACGCAGTATTTT. It translates to CSATAQGVPDTQYF.

This clonotype was seen a handful of times. V and J are TRBV11-2 and TRBJ2-1; D is unclear. Germline-derived CDR1 and CDR2 are SGHAT and FQNNGV. The CDR3 spans 12 residues. The V end lost 3 bases, the J end lost 8 bases, and 8 bases lay between the germline ends. The CDR3 reads CASSFLRHEQFF. The CDR3 DNA reads TGTGCCAGCAGCTTCCTTCGCCATGAGCAGTTCTTC.

This clonotype was observed a few times. The gene calls are TRBV3-1 and TRBJ2-1; 12 positions match TRBD2. V lost 6 bases and J lost 0; bases outside the gene matches: 3. The CDR3 covers 16 residues. Germline V gene data show CDR1 as LGHDT and CDR2 as YNNKEL (reference sequence). The CDR3 nucleotides read TGTGCCAGCAGGGCTAGCGGGAGGGTCTCCTACAATGAGCAGTTCTTC. Amino acids: CASRASGRVSYNEQFF.

The V and J genes are TRBV9 and TRBJ1-1, with D tentatively TRBD1 (5 bases). The length of the CDR3 is 15 residues. CDR1 and CDR2 (germline): SGDLS, YYNGEE. The V end was cut by 0 bases, the J end by 0 bases, with 9 bases between. The CDR3 is CASSVGQTMNTEAFF. The DNA of the CDR3 is TGTGCCAGCAGCGTAGGACAGACCATGAACACTGAAGCTTTCTTT.

Concerning this clonotype: Just one base apart from a much larger clone, this may be a read error. This sequence joins TRBV2 and TRBJ2-1; D perhaps matches TRBD2 (6 bases). The CDR3 is 14 amino acids. The germline V gene encodes CDR1 SNHLY and CDR2 FYNNEI. V was trimmed by 8 bases and J by 6 bases, leaving 17 bases between them. The CDR3 DNA follows: TGTGCCAGCGTTCAGGCTAGCGCTTGCAATGAGCAGTTCTTC. As protein: CASVQASACNEQFF.

This clonotype was seen more than once but under ten times. One end of the junction does not line up with germline, which may come from a read error. This chain joins TRBV5-5 and TRBJ1-5, with 11 positions matching TRBD1. The CDR3 length is 14 residues. The V gene's germline CDR1 is SGHKS and CDR2 YYEKEE (reference sequence). The CDR3 region is CSSSWDRGDQPQHF. CDR3 bases: TGTTCCAGCAGCTGGGACAGGGGGGATCAGCCCCAGCATTTT.

This clonotype was found a few times. The V call is TRBV4-1, the J call TRBJ2-1, with 8 bases that match TRBD2. This CDR3 spans 17 amino acids. Losses at the gene ends were 4 bases for V and 7 bases for J; bases not matched to a gene: 15. The germline V gene encodes CDR1 MGHRA and CDR2 YSYEKL. The CDR3, as DNA: TGCGCCAGCAGCCGATCAACTCTGCGGGGGGTCGGAAATGAGCAGTTCTTC. Its translation: CASSRSTLRGVGNEQFF.

CDR3 region: CNARRGEQYF. DNA of the CDR3: TGCAATGCCAGACGGGGGGAGCAGTACTTC. The J gene is TRBJ2-5, the V gene TRBV20-1; TRBD2 agrees at 7 bases. This CDR3 contains 10 residues. Germline V gives CDR1 DFQATT, CDR2 SNEGSKA (reference sequence).

This clonotype has only a few counts. The CDR3 loop reads CSARDPGTGKKNEQYF. In DNA form, the CDR3 reads TGCAGTGCTAGAGATCCCGGGACAGGGAAGAAGAACGAGCAGTACTTC. The chain links TRBV20-1 to TRBJ2-7, with 9 bases identical to TRBD1. J gave up 5 bases and V 0 bases, and 11 bases lay outside the gene matches. The CDR3 runs 16 residues. The germline V gene has CDR1 DFQATT and CDR2 SNEGSKA (reference sequence).

The chain recombines TRBV28 with TRBJ1-1; D may be TRBD1 (5 bases). There are 13 residues in the CDR3. Per germline, CDR1 MDHEN and CDR2 SYDVKM. V was clipped by 8 bases and J by 9 bases, with 19 bases between them. DNA for the CDR3: TGTGCCAGCTTACCGGGGGAGCGCCTGCAAGCTTTCTTT. Residues: CASLPGERLQAFF.

As concerns this clonotype: A much bigger clone sits one base away, suggesting this may be a read error. V usage is TRBV28 and J usage is TRBJ2-4; D gene ambiguous. The CDR3 totals 12 residues. The germline V gene has CDR1 MDHEN and CDR2 SYDVKM. Here the CDR3 reads CASSLWKNVQYF. Written as DNA, the CDR3 is TGTGCCAGCAGTTTATGGAAAAACGTTCAGTACTTC.

The chain employs TRBV3-1 and TRBJ1-2; 7 bases fit TRBD1. V lost 4 bases to trimming and J lost 4 bases; unmatched junction nucleotides: 6. CDR1 LGHDT and CDR2 YNNKEL come from the germline V gene (reference sequence). The CDR3 contains 14 residues. The CDR3 DNA sequence: TGTGCCAGCAGCCCCCGGGACAGCGGCTATGGCTACACCTTC. It specifies CASSPRDSGYGYTF.

V usage is TRBV9 and J usage is TRBJ2-4; D is unclear. The J call may be mistaken, given a closer DNA end match to TRBJ2-7. The germline CDR1 and CDR2 sequences are SGDLS and YYNGEE. The CDR3 sequence is 16 residues long. The CDR3 nucleotides read TGTGCCAGCAGCGTAGCCGTGGACGCACGAACCTACGAGCAGTACTTC. It specifies CASSVAVDARTYEQYF.